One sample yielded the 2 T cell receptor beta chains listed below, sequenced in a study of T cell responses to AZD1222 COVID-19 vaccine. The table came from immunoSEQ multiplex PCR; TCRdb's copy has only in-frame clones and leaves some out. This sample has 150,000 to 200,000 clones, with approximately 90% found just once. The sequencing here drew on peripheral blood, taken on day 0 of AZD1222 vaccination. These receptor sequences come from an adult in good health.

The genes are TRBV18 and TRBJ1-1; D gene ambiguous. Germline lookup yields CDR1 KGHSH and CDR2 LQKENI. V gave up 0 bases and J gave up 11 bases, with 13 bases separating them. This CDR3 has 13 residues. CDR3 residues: CASSPPSAIGAFF. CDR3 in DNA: TGTGCCAGCTCACCACCGTCGGCCATTGGGGCTTTCTTT.

The CDR3 loop is CASSKVRTGLLNTEAFF. As DNA, the CDR3 is TGTGCCAGCAGTAAAGTACGGACAGGGCTTTTGAACACTGAAGCTTTCTTT. J is TRBJ1-1 and V is TRBV6-1; 8 bases are shared with TRBD1. The V gene's germline CDR1 is MNHNS and CDR2 SASEGT. CDR3 length: 17 residues. With 5 bases clipped from V and 0 bases from J, the junction kept 11 bases outside the gene matches.